The 23 T cell receptor beta chains given below trace back to one sample, sequenced in a study of OX40 agonist ivuxolimab in advanced cancers. Using immunoSEQ multiplex PCR, the repertoire was profiled, and TCRdb retains in-frame clones only, with some absent. The data contain about 91,000 clones, around 80% of them seen just once; the ten biggest clones take up roughly 1.1%. Sequencing used CD4+ or CD8+ T cells sorted from blood, obtained in a trial of the OX40 agonist ivuxolimab. These receptor sequences come from an adult with an advanced solid tumor such as melanoma, head and neck, liver or kidney cancer.

V gene TRBV7-2 combines with J gene TRBJ2-3; perhaps D is TRBD1 or TRBD2 (5 bases each). The CDR3 is 13 residues long. CDR1 and CDR2 from the germline V gene are SGHTA and FQGNSA. V was cut by 3 bases and J by 6 bases, with 10 bases left in between. CDR3 residues: CASSLEGTDTQYF. DNA of the CDR3: TGTGCCAGCAGCTTGGAAGGGACGGATACGCAGTATTTT.

The chain carries TRBV7-2 and TRBJ2-5; TRBD1 aligns across 7 bases. Germline CDR1 and CDR2: SGHTA and FQGNSA. CDR3 size: 14 residues. V was pared by 5 bases and J by 0 bases, with 3 bases of the junction left unmatched. The CDR3 DNA reads as TGTGCCAGCAGCCGCCAGGGGGACCAAGAGACCCAGTACTTC. This translates into CASSRQGDQETQYF.

The rearrangement joins TRBV5-1 to TRBJ1-4; maybe TRBD1 (5 bases). Germline V lookup: CDR1 SGHRS, CDR2 YFSETQ. There are 16 residues in the CDR3. V was shortened by 6 bases and J by 3 bases, with 18 bases between the two germline ends. This CDR3 reads CASTMRPDSPNEKLFF. The CDR3 DNA follows: TGCGCCAGCACCATGCGCCCCGACAGTCCTAATGAAAAACTGTTTTTT.

The genes are TRBV9 and TRBJ2-7; 7 positions agree with TRBD2. V dropped 3 bases and J dropped 0; count of bases not matched to a gene: 0. This CDR3 region has 13 residues. Germline CDR1 and CDR2: SGDLS and YYNGEE. CDR3 amino acids: CASSAGGSYEQYF. The CDR3 DNA reads as TGTGCCAGCAGCGCGGGGGGCTCCTACGAGCAGTACTTC.

This clone was recorded once. J is TRBJ2-7 and V is TRBV7-2, with TRBD1 matching 10 bases. The CDR3 is 14 residues long. Germline-derived CDR1 and CDR2 are SGHTA and FQGNSA. The V gene end was trimmed by 4 bases and the J gene end by 3 bases; junction bases not matched to a gene: 3. In DNA form, the CDR3 reads TGTGCCAGCAGCTGCCGGACAGGGGGCTACGAGCAGTACGTC. It translates to CASSCRTGGYEQYV.

This chain joins TRBV4-1 and TRBJ2-5; 10 nucleotides align to TRBD2. V lost 3 bases to trimming and J lost 1 base; unmatched junction nucleotides: 5. This CDR3 has 16 amino acids. The germline gives CDR1 MGHRA, CDR2 YSYEKL. Here the CDR3 reads CASSHPAGGLQETQYF. In DNA, the CDR3 is TGCGCCAGCAGCCACCCAGCGGGGGGGCTCCAAGAGACCCAGTACTTC.

This clone was seen a handful of times. The rearrangement joins TRBV18 to TRBJ2-7; 9 bases agree with TRBD1. In germline, CDR1 is KGHSH, CDR2 LQKENI. The CDR3 is 14 amino acids. Germline trimming cut 5 bases from V and 2 bases from J; bases unmatched to any gene: 4. Here the CDR3 reads CASSKQGATYEQYF. CDR3 DNA sequence: TGTGCCAGCTCAAAACAGGGGGCAACCTACGAGCAGTACTTC.

This chain uses TRBV25-1 with TRBJ2-6, with TRBD1 matching over 8 bases. Germline CDR1 is MGHDK and CDR2 is SYGVNS. After removal of 5 bases from V and 0 bases from J, the junction contained 6 bases not matched to a gene. The CDR3 spans 17 residues. The CDR3 loop reads CASSTGTGVSGANVLTF. CDR3 DNA: TGTGCCAGCAGTACAGGGACAGGTGTCTCTGGGGCCAACGTCCTGACTTTC.

The chain employs TRBV9 and TRBJ1-3; possibly TRBD1 for D (5 bases). Germline CDR1 reads SGDLS; CDR2 reads YYNGEE. Trimming took off 1 base at V and 3 bases at J, with 14 bases between the two ends. This CDR3 has 16 amino acids. As DNA, the CDR3 is TGTGCCAGCAGCGTATACGGAGGGGCGGTTGGAAACACCATATATTTT. Translation gives CASSVYGGAVGNTIYF. Variable domain in full (rest from reference TRBV9 and TRBJ1-3): DSGVTQTPKHLITATGQRVTLRCSPRSGDLSVYWYQQSLDQGLQFLIQYYNGEERAKGNILERFSAQQFPDLHSELNLSSLELGDSALYFCASSVYGGAVGNTIYFGEGSWLTVV.

The chain couples TRBV11-2 to TRBJ1-1; no clear D gene. From germline, CDR1 is SGHAT and CDR2 FQNNGV. Between the trimmed V and J ends, which lost 3 bases and 1 base, there was a span of 0 bases. There are 11 residues in the CDR3. The CDR3 DNA reads TGTGCCAGCAGCTTGAACACTGAAGCTTTCTTT. This sequence encodes CASSLNTEAFF.

The chain links TRBV5-4 to TRBJ1-1; possibly TRBD1 for D (5 bases). Germline V gives CDR1 SGHNT, CDR2 YYREEE (reference sequence). CDR3 length: 16 residues. V lost 3 bases and J 0 bases, leaving 15 bases between the germline ends. The DNA for the CDR3 is TGTGCCAGCAGCTCCCCGGGACGTATCATGAACACTGAAGCTTTCTTT. Amino acids: CASSSPGRIMNTEAFF.

The chain recombines TRBV25-1 with TRBJ2-3; 8 positions agree with TRBD1. The CDR3 sequence is 15 residues long. V shed 3 bases, J shed 7 bases, and the junction held 9 bases outside the gene matches. CDR1 is MGHDK, CDR2 SYGVNS, per germline. The CDR3 DNA reads TGTGCCAGCAGTGATCCCGGACAGGGACGGAATACGCAGTATTTT. It encodes CASSDPGQGRNTQYF. The entire variable domain, with the rest obtained from reference TRBV25-1 and TRBJ2-3, is as follows: EADIYQTPRYLVIGTGKKITLECSQTMGHDKMYWYQQDPGMELHLIHYSYGVNSTEKGDLSSESTVSRIRTEHFPLTLESARPSHTSQYLCASSDPGQGRNTQYFGPGTRLTVL.

The chain joins TRBV7-9 to TRBJ2-2; D may correspond to TRBD1 or TRBD2 (5 bases each). The CDR3 contains 16 residues. V was pared by 2 bases and J by 3 bases, with 13 bases between. Germline V gene sequence: CDR1 SEHNR, CDR2 FQNEAQ (reference sequence). The CDR3 coding sequence is TGTGCCAGCAGCTTATTAGGACTGGGGGACACCGGGGAGCTGTTTTTT. As protein: CASSLLGLGDTGELFF.

V is TRBV7-2 and J is TRBJ2-7; 12 bases line up with TRBD2. The germline V gene encodes CDR1 SGHTA and CDR2 FQGNSA. The CDR3 spans 15 residues. The J segment lost 2 bases and the V segment lost 1 base, leaving 0 bases of the junction unmatched. CDR3 amino acids: CASSLGLAGAYEQYF. The CDR3 coding sequence is TGTGCCAGCAGCTTAGGACTAGCGGGGGCCTACGAGCAGTACTTC.

The V call is TRBV7-2, the J call TRBJ2-7, with 7 bases that match TRBD2. V lost 1 base to trimming and J lost 4 bases; unmatched junction nucleotides: 7. This CDR3 is 15 amino acids long. The germline V gene has CDR1 SGHTA and CDR2 FQGNSA. The CDR3 DNA sequence: TGTGCCAGCAGCTTAGAAGCCGGGGGGAGGTACGAGCAGTACGTC. Translation: CASSLEAGGRYEQYV.

The J gene is TRBJ1-5, the V gene TRBV19, with no clear D. CDR1 and CDR2 from the germline V gene are LNHDA and SQIVND (reference sequence). The CDR3 has 9 amino acids. V lost 9 bases and J 9 bases, leaving 6 bases between the germline ends. CDR3 nucleotide sequence: TGTGCCAGCGGAACGCCCCAGCATTTT. Translated: CASGTPQHF.

The rearrangement uses TRBV5-5 and TRBJ2-7; 8 nucleotides align to TRBD1. Germline V lookup: CDR1 SGHKS, CDR2 YYEKEE (reference sequence). Trimming at V came to 5 bases and at J to 0 bases, leaving 4 bases not matched to a gene. This CDR3 contains 14 residues. The CDR3 DNA is TGTGCCAGCAGACCCGGGACAGGCTCCTACGAGCAGTACTTC. Residues: CASRPGTGSYEQYF.

V and J are TRBV19 and TRBJ1-5; D possibly corresponds to TRBD1 (5 bases). Trimming took 7 bases from V and 1 from J, leaving 8 bases between them. The CDR3 has 13 amino acids. Germline V gene data show CDR1 as LNHDA and CDR2 as SQIVND (reference sequence). The CDR3, as DNA: TGTGCCAGTAATAGACAGAGCAATCAGCCCCAGCATTTT. Residues: CASNRQSNQPQHF.

The V gene is TRBV18, the J gene TRBJ1-1, with D tentatively TRBD1 (5 bases). V was pared by 3 bases and J by 1 base, with 9 bases between. Germline lookup yields CDR1 KGHSH and CDR2 LQKENI. The CDR3 runs 14 residues. In DNA, the CDR3 is TGTGCCAGCTCACCGCAGGGATGGAACACTGAAGCTTTCTTT. It specifies CASSPQGWNTEAFF.

This rearrangement joins TRBV5-1 to TRBJ2-5; 10 positions match TRBD2. Germline trimming cut 0 bases from V and 2 bases from J; bases unmatched to any gene: 4. Germline V lookup: CDR1 SGHRS, CDR2 YFSETQ. The CDR3 totals 16 residues. The CDR3 DNA sequence: TGCGCCAGCAGCTTGGGGCCTAGCGGGGGACAAGAGACCCAGTACTTC. It translates to CASSLGPSGGQETQYF.

This chain links TRBV28 with TRBJ2-5; D possibly matches TRBD1 or TRBD2 (5 bases each). Germline CDR1 MDHEN, CDR2 SYDVKM. The CDR3 covers 14 residues. V shed 4 bases and J shed 1 base, with 10 bases lying between them. DNA for the CDR3: TGTGCCAGCAGTTCGCCGGGGACCCAAGAGACCCAGTACTTC. It specifies CASSSPGTQETQYF.

V gene TRBV6-5 combines with J gene TRBJ1-6; TRBD1 aligns across 7 bases. Per germline, CDR1 MNHEY and CDR2 SVGAGI. The CDR3 spans 13 residues. Losses at the gene ends were 7 bases for V and 11 bases for J; bases not matched to a gene: 8. The DNA for the CDR3 is TGTGCCAGCAAAGGACAGGCGGATCCACCCCTCCACTTT. Its protein is CASKGQADPPLHF.

The rearrangement uses TRBV7-2 and TRBJ2-6, with D uncertain. The V and J ends lost 1 base and 0 bases respectively, with 13 bases between them. CDR3 size: 18 residues. Germline loops: CDR1 SGHTA, CDR2 FQGNSA. The DNA for the CDR3 is TGTGCCAGCAGCTTAGGCGGCAGCCTCTTCTCTGGGGCCAACGTCCTGACTTTC. It specifies CASSLGGSLFSGANVLTF.